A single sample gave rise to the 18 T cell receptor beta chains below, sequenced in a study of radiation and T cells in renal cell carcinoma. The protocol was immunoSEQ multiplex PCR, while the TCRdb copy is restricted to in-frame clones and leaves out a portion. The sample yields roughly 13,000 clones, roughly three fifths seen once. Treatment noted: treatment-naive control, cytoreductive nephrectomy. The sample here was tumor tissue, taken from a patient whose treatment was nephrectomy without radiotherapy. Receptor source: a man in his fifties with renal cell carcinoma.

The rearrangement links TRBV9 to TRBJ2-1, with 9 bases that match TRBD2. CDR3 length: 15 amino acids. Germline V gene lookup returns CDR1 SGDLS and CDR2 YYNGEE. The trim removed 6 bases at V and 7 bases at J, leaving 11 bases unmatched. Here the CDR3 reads CASTLGGGGANEQFF. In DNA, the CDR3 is TGTGCCAGCACCCTGGGTGGCGGGGGGGCTAATGAGCAGTTCTTC.

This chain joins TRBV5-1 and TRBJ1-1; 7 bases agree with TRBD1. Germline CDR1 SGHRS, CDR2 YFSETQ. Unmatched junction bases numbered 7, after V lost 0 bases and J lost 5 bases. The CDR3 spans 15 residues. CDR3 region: CASSLVRQGGTEAFF. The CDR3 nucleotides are TGCGCCAGCAGCTTGGTGCGCCAGGGGGGGACTGAAGCTTTCTTT.

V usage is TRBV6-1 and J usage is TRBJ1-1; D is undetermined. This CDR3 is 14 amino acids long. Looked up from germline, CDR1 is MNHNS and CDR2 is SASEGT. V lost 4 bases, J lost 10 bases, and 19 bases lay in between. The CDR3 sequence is CASSVHPLGPVAFF. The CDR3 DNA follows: TGTGCCAGCAGTGTCCACCCGCTAGGGCCCGTAGCTTTCTTT.

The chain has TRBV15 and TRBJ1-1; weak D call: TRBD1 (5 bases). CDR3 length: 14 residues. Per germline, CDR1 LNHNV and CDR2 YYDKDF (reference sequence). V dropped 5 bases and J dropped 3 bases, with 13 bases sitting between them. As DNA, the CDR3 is TGTGCCACCAGCCCGGGACCCTTAGACACTGAAGCTTTCTTT. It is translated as CATSPGPLDTEAFF.

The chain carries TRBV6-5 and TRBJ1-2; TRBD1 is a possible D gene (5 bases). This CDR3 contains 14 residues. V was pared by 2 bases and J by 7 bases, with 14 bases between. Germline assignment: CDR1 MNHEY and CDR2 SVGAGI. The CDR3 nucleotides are TGTGCCAGCAGTTACGGGGGGGGAAAAAGTGGCTACACCTTC. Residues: CASSYGGGKSGYTF.

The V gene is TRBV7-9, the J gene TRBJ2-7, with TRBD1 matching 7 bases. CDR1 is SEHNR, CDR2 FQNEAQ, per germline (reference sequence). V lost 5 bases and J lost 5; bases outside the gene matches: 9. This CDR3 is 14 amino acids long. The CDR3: CASSAATGSHEQYF. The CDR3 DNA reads TGTGCCAGCAGCGCCGCGACAGGGTCCCACGAGCAGTACTTC. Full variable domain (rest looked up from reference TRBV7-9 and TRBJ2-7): DTGVSQNPRHKITKRGQNVTFRCDPISEHNRLYWYRQTLGQGPEFLTYFQNEAQLEKSRLLSDRFSAERPKGSFSTLEIQRTEQGDSAMYLCASSAATGSHEQYFGPGTRLTVT.

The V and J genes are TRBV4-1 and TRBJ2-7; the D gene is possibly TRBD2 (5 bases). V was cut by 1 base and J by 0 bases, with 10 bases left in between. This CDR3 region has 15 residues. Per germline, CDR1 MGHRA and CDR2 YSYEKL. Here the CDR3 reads CASSQAAESSYEQYF. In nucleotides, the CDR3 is TGCGCCAGCAGCCAAGCAGCGGAGAGCTCCTACGAGCAGTACTTC.

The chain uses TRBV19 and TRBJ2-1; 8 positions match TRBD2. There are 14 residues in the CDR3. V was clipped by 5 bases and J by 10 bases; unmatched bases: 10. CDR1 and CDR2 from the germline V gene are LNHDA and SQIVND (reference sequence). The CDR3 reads CASSSRGATSEQFF. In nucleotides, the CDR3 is TGTGCCAGTAGTTCGCGGGGGGCGACGTCGGAGCAGTTCTTC.

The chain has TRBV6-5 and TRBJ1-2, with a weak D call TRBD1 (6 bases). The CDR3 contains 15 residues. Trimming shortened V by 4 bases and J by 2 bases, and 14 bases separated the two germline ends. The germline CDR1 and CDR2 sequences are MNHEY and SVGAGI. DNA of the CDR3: TGTGCCAGCAGTTCCGACAGGACCTCGAACTATGGCTACACCTTC. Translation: CASSSDRTSNYGYTF.

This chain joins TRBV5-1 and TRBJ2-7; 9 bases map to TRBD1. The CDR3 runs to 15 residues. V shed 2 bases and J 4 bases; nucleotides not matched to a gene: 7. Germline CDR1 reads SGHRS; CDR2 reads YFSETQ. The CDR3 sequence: CASSFSGTGPYEQYF. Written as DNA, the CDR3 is TGCGCCAGCAGCTTCTCCGGGACAGGGCCGTACGAGCAGTACTTC.

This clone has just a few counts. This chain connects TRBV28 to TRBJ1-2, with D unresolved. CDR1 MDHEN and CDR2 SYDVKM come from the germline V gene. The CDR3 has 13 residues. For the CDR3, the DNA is TGTGCACTTTCACAGATACTCAACTATGGCTACACCTTC. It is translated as CALSQILNYGYTF.

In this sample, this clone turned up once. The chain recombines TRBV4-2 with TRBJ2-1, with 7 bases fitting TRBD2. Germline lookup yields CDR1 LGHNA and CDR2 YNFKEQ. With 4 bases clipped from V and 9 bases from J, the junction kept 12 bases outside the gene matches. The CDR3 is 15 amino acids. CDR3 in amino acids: CASSLVTGGSSEQFF. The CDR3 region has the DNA TGTGCCAGCAGCCTTGTAACGGGGGGAAGCAGTGAGCAGTTCTTC.

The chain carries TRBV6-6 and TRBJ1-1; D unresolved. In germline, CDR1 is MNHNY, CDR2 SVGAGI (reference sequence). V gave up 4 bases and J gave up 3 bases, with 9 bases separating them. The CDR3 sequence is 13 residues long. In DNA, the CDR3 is TGTGCCAGCAGTTGGAAACGGGACACTGAAGCTTTCTTT. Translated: CASSWKRDTEAFF.

The chain's CDR3 is CASSIDLAGSDTQYF. In nucleotides, the CDR3 is TGTGCCAGTAGTATAGATCTAGCGGGGTCAGATACGCAGTATTTT. The rearrangement joins TRBV19 to TRBJ2-3; 9 nucleotides match TRBD2. CDR1 and CDR2 (germline): LNHDA, SQIVND (reference sequence). This CDR3 has 15 amino acids. V shed 0 bases and J 4 bases; nucleotides not matched to a gene: 2.

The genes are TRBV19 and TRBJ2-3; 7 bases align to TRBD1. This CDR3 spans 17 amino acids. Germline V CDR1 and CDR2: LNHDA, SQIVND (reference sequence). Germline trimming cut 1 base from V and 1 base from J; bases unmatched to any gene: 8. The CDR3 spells CASSIGPGTARTDTQYF. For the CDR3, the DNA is TGTGCCAGTAGTATAGGGCCCGGGACAGCTCGCACAGATACGCAGTATTTT.

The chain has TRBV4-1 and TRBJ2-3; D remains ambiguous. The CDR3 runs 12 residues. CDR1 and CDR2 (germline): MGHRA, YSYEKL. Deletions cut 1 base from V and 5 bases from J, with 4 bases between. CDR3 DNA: TGCGCCAGCAGCCAAGGACAAGATACGCAGTATTTT. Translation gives CASSQGQDTQYF.

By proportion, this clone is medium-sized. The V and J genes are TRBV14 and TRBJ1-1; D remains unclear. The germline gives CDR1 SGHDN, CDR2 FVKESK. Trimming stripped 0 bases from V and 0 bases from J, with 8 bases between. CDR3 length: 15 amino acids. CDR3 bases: TGTGCCAGCAGCCAAGATCTTGGGGTGAACACTGAAGCTTTCTTT. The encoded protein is CASSQDLGVNTEAFF.

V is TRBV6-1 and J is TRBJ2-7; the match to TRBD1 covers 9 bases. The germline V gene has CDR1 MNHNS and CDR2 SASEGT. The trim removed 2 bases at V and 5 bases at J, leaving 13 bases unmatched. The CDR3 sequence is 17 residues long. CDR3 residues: CASSESFGTGRLDEQYF. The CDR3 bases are TGTGCCAGCAGTGAAAGCTTCGGGACAGGGAGGTTAGACGAGCAGTACTTC.